Given below is one T cell receptor (beta chain) in context. The data belong to a study of blood T cell repertoires in COVID-19. This CDR3 comprises 14 residues. Germline CDR1 SGDLS, CDR2 YYNGEE. Trimming took 0 bases from V and 4 from J, leaving 10 bases between them. Assay used: immunoSEQ multiplex PCR; TCRdb lists only in-frame clones, some missing. This sample has 90,000 or so clones, with 70% to 90% found just once. The genes are TRBV9 and TRBJ2-5, with TRBD2 as a possible D gene (5 bases). This receptor was taken from a human donor in a cohort sampled during active COVID-19. The sample was peripheral blood. CDR3: CASSVVSRGETQYF. For the CDR3, the DNA is TGTGCCAGCAGCGTAGTTTCTCGGGGAGAGACCCAGTACTTC. Full variable domain (missing parts from reference TRBV9 and TRBJ2-5): DSGVTQTPKHLITATGQRVTLRCSPRSGDLSVYWYQQSLDQGLQFLIQYYNGEERAKGNILERFSAQQFPDLHSELNLSSLELGDSALYFCASSVVSRGETQYFGPGTRLLVL.